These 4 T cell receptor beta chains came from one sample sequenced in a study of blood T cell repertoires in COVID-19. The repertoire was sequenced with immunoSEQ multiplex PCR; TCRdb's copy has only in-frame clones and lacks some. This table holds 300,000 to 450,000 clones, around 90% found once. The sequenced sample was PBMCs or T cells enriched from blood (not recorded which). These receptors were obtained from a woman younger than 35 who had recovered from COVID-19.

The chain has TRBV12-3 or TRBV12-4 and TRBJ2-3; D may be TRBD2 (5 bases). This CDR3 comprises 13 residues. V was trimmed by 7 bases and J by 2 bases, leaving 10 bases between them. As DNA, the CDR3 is TGTGCCAGCACGGGGTTTTCCACAGATACGCAGTATTTT. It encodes CASTGFSTDTQYF.

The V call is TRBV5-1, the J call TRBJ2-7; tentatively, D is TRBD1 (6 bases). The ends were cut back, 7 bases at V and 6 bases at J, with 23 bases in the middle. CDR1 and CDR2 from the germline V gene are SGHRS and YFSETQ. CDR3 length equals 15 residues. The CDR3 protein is CASYQDSRFWSEQYF. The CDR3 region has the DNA TGCGCCAGCTACCAGGACAGCCGCTTTTGGTCCGAGCAGTACTTC.

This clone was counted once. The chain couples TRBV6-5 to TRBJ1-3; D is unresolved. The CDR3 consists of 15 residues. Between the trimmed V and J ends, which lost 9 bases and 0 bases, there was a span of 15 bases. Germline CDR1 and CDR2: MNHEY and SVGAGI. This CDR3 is CASWVERFSGNTIYF. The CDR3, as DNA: TGTGCCAGTTGGGTTGAGCGATTCTCTGGAAACACCATATATTTT.

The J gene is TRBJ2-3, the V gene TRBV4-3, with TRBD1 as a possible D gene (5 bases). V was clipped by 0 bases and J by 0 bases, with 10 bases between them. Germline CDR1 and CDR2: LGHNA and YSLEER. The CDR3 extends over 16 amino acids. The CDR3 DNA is TGCGCCAGCAGCCAAGATACGAAGGGGAGCACAGATACGCAGTATTTT. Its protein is CASSQDTKGSTDTQYF.